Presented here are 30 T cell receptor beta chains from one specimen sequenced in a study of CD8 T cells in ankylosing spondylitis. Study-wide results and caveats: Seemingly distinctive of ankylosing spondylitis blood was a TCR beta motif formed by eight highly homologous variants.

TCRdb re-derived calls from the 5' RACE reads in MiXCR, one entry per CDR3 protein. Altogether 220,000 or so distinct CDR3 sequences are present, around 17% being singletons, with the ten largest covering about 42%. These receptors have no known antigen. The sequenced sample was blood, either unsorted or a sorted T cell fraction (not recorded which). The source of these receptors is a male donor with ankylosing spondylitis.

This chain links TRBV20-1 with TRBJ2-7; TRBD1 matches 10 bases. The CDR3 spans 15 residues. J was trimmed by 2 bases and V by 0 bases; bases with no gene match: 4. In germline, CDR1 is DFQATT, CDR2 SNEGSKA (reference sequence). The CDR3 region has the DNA TGCAGTGCTAGAGATGCCGGACAGGGGGCCTACGAGCAGTACTTC. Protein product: CSARDAGQGAYEQYF.

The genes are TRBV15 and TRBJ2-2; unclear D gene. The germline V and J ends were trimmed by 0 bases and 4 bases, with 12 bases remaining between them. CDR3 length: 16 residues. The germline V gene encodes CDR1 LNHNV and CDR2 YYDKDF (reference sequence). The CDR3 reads CATSRDTRRSTGELFF. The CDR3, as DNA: TGTGCCACCAGCAGAGACACACGGAGATCCACCGGGGAGCTGTTTTTT.

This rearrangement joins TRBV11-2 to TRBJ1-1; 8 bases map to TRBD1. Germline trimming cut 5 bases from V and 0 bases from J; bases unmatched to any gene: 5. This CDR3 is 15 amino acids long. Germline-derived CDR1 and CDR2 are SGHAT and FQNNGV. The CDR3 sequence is CASSPRQGLNTEAFF. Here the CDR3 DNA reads TGTGCCAGCAGCCCCCGACAGGGGTTGAACACTGAAGCTTTCTTT.

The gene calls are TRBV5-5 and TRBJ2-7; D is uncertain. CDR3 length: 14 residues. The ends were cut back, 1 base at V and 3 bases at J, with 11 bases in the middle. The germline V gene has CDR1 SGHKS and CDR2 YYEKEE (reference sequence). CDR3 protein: CASSLPDAYYEQYF. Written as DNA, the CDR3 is TGTGCCAGCAGCTTGCCGGACGCTTACTACGAGCAGTACTTC.

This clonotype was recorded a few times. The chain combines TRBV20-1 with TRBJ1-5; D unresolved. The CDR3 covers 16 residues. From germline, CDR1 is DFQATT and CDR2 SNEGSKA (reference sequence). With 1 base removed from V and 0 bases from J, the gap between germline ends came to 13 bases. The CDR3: CSARVMGSHSNQPQHF. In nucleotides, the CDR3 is TGCAGTGCTAGAGTCATGGGCAGCCATAGCAATCAGCCCCAGCATTTT.

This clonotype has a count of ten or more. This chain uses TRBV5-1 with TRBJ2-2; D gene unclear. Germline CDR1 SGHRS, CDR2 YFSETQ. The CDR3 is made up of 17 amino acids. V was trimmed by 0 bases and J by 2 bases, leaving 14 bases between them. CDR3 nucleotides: TGCGCCAGCAGCTTGGATTGGGCACAGCTAAACACCGGGGAGCTGTTTTTT. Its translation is CASSLDWAQLNTGELFF.

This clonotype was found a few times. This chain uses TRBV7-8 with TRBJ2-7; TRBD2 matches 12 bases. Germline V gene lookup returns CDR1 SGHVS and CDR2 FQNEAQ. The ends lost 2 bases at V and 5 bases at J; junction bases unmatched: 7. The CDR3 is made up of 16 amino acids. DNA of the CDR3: TGTGCCAGCAGCTTAAACCTAGCGGGAGGGCCGGACGAGCAGTACTTC. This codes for CASSLNLAGGPDEQYF.

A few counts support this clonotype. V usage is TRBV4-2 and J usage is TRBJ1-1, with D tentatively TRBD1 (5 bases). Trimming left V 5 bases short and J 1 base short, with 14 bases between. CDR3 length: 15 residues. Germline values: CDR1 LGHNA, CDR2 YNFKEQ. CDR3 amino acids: CASSSRDTGNTEAFF. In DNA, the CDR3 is TGTGCCAGCAGCTCACGAGATACAGGGAACACTGAAGCTTTCTTT.

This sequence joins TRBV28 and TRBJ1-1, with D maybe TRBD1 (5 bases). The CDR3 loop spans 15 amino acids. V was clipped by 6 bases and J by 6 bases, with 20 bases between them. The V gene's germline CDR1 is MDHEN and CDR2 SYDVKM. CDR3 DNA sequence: TGTGCCAGCAGCCCTCCGGGCAGGGAGTACTCTGAAGCTTTCTTT. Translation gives CASSPPGREYSEAFF.

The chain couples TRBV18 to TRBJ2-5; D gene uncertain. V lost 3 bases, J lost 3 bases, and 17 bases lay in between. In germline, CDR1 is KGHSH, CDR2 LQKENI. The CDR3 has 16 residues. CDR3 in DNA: TGTGCCAGCTCACCGGCAGCTATAGCCTCGGAAGAGACCCAGTACTTC. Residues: CASSPAAIASEETQYF.

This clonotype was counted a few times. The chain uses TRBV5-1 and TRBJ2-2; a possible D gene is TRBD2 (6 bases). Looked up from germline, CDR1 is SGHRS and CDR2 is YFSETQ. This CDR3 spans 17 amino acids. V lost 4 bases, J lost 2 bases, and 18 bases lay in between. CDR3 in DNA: TGCGCCAGCAGCCACGCCGGGACTCCCACAAACACCGGGGAGCTGTTTTTT. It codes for CASSHAGTPTNTGELFF.

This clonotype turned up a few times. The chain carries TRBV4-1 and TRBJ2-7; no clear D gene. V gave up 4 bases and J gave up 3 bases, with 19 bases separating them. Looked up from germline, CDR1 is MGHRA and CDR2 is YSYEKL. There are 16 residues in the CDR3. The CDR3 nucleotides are TGCGCCAGCAGCCCCCCCCTACAAGGTGCAGGCTACGAGCAGTACTTC. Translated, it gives CASSPPLQGAGYEQYF.

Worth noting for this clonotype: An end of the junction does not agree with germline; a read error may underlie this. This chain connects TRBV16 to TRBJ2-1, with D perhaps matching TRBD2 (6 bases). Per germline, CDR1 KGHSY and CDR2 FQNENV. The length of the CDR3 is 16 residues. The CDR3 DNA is TGTGCCAGCAACCAATTAGGGGTACTAGCTGTCTCTGAGCAGTTCTTC. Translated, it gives CASNQLGVLAVSEQFF.

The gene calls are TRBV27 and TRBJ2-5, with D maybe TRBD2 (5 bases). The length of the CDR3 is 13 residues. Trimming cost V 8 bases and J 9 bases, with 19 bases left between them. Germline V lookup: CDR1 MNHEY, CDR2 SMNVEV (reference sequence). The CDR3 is CASGSSGIGAQYF. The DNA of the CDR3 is TGTGCCAGCGGGTCCAGCGGAATTGGGGCCCAGTACTTC.

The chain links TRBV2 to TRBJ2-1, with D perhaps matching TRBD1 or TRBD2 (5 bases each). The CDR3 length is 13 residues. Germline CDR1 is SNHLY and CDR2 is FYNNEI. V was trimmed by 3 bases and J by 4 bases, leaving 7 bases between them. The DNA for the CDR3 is TGTGCCAGCAGTGATGGGGGATACAATGAGCAGTTCTTC. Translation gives CASSDGGYNEQFF.

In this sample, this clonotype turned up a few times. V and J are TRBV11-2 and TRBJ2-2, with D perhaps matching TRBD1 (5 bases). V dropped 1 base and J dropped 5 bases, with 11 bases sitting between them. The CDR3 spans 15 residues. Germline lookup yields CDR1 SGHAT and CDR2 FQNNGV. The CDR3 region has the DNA TGTGCCAGCAGCTTAGGCTGGGGCGGAACCGGGGAGCTGTTTTTT. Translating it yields CASSLGWGGTGELFF.

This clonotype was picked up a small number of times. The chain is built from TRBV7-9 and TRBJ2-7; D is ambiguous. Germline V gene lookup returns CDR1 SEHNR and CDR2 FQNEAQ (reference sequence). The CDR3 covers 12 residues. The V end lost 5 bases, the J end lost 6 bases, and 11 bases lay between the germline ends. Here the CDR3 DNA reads TGTGCCAGCAGCGCAGGCCCCACCGAGCAGTACTTC. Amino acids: CASSAGPTEQYF.

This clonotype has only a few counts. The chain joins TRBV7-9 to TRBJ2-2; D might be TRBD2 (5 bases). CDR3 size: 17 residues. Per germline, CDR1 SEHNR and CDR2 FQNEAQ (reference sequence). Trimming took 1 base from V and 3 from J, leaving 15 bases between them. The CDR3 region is CASSLEAATWDTGELFF. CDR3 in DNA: TGTGCCAGCAGCTTAGAAGCGGCTACGTGGGACACCGGGGAGCTGTTTTTT.

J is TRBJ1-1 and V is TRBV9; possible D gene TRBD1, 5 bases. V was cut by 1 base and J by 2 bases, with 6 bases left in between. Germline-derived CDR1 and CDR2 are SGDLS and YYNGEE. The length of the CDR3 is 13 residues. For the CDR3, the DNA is TGTGCCAGCAGCGTAAGGGGAAACACTGAAGCTTTCTTT. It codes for CASSVRGNTEAFF.

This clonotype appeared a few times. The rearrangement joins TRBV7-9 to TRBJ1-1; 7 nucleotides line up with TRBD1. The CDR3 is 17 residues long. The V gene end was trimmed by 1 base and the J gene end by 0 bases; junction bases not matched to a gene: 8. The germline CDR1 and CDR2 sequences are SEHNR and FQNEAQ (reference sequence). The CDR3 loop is CASSLEWQGVMNTEAFF. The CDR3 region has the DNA TGTGCCAGCAGCTTAGAATGGCAGGGGGTGATGAACACTGAAGCTTTCTTT.

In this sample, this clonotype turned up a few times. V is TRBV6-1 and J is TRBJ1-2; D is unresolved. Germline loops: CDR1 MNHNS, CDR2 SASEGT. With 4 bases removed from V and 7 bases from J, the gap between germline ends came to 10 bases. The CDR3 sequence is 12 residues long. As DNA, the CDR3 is TGTGCCAGCAGTGTACCGGGCGGTGGCTACACCTTC. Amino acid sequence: CASSVPGGGYTF.

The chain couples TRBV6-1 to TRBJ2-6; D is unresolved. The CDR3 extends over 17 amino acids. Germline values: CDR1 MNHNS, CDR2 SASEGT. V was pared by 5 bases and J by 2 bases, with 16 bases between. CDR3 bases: TGTGCCAGCAGTACCCCTTTTTTAAAGGCTGGGGCCAACGTCCTGACTTTC. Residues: CASSTPFLKAGANVLTF.

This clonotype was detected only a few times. CDR3 in amino acids: CASSPTSGEQFF. CDR3 bases: TGTGCCAGCAGCCCGACTAGCGGTGAGCAGTTCTTC. The chain employs TRBV5-6 and TRBJ2-1, with TRBD2 matching 9 bases. V shed 4 bases and J 9 bases; nucleotides not matched to a gene: 2. Looked up from germline, CDR1 is SGHDT and CDR2 is YYEEEE. The CDR3 extends over 12 amino acids.

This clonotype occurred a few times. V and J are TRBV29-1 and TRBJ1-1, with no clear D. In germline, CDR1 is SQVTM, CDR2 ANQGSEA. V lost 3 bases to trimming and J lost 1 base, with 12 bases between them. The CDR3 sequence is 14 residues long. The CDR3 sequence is CSVDRTGANTEAFF. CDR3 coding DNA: TGCAGCGTTGACCGGACCGGTGCGAACACTGAAGCTTTCTTT.

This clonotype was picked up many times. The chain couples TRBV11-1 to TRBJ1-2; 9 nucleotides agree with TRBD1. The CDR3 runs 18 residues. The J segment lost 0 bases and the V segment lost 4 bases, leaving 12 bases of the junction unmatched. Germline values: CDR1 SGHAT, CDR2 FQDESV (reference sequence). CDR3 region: CASSWPRDRELANYGYTF. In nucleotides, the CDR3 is TGTGCCAGCAGCTGGCCCCGGGACAGGGAACTTGCTAACTATGGCTACACCTTC. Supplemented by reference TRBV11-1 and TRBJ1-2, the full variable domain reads EAEVAQSPRYKITEKSQAVAFWCDPISGHATLYWYRQILGQGPELLVQFQDESVVDDSQLPKDRFSAERLKGVDSTLKIQPAELGDSAMYLCASSWPRDRELANYGYTFGSGTRLTVV.

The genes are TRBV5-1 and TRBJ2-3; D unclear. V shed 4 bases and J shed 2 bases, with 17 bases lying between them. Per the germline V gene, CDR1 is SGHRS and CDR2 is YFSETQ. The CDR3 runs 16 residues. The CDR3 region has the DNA TGCGCCAGCAGCCCTACCTCGGAACTGCCCACAGATACGCAGTATTTT. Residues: CASSPTSELPTDTQYF.

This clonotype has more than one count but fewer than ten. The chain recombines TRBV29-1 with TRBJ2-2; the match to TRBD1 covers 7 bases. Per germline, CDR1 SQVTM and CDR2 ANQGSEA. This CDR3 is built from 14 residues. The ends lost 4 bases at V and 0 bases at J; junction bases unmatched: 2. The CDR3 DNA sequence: TGCAGCGTTGTCGGGACAGCGAACACCGGGGAGCTGTTTTTT. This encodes CSVVGTANTGELFF.

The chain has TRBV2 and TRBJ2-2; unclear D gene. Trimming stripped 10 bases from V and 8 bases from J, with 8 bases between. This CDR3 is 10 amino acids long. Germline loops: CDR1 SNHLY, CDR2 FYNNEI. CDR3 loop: CATYEGELFF. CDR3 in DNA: TGTGCCACCTACGAGGGGGAGCTGTTTTTT.

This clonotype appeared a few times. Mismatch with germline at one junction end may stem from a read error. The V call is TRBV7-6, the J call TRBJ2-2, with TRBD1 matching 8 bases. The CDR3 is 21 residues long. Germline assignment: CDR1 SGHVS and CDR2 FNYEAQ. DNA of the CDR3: TGTGCTAGCAGATTAGAGGGTAGGACAGGGTGTACGTCCGCGAACACCGGGGAGCTGTTTTTT. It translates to CASRLEGRTGCTSANTGELFF. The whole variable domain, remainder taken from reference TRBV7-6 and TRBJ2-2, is GAGVSQSPRYKVTKRGQDVALRCDPISGHVSLYWYRQALGQGPEFLTYFNYEAQQDKSGLPNDRFSAERPEGSISTLTIQRTEQRDSAMYRCASRLEGRTGCTSANTGELFFGEGSRLTVL.

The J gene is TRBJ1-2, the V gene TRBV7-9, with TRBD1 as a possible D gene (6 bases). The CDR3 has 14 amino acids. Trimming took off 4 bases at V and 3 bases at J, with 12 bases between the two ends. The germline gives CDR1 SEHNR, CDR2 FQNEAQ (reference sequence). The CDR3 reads CASSSRQDYYGYTF. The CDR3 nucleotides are TGTGCCAGCAGCTCCCGACAGGACTACTATGGCTACACCTTC.